This T cell receptor (beta chain) was sequenced during a study of T cells after yellow fever vaccination. The wider study: Libraries from low-cell-number fractions were prepared with the SMART-Seq v4 Ultra Low Input RNA kit. Study-wide results and limits: Peaking on day 5 versus 15, the secondary response was faster but weaker.

Germline V lookup: CDR1 SEHNR, CDR2 FQNEAQ (reference sequence). V was clipped by 3 bases and J by 0 bases, with 5 bases between them. The CDR3 spans 13 residues. A universal primer site and UMIs were added as TCR cDNA was made by 5'RACE template switching. TCRdb reprocessed the 5' RACE reads with MiXCR, giving one entry per CDR3 protein. This sample has around 320,000 distinct CDR3 sequences; around 4.4% occur once, and the top ten carry roughly 19%. Remarks on this clonotype: Its target is not known.

The sequences come from PBMCs, collected 15 days after the yellow fever booster vaccination. The clonotype was recovered from a man between 18 and 35 years old who received the YFV17D yellow fever vaccine. The rearrangement uses TRBV7-9 and TRBJ1-1; D is uncertain. CDR3 protein: CASSFDMNTEAFF. Written as DNA, the CDR3 is TGTGCCAGCAGCTTCGACATGAACACTGAAGCTTTCTTT.